The 12 T cell receptor beta chains listed next were all sequenced from one sample in a study of radiotherapy plus CTLA-4 blockade in lung cancer. The repertoire was sequenced with immunoSEQ multiplex PCR; TCRdb's copy has only in-frame clones and lacks some. The sample has some 110,000 clones; 81% are singletons. The source was peripheral blood, collected from a patient treated with radiotherapy plus ipilimumab. The receptors were sampled from a human donor with non-small cell lung cancer that progressed on radiotherapy plus ipilimumab. Some clones in this sample may be carry-over from other donors' samples.

This clone was observed a single time. The CDR3 DNA reads TGTGCCAGTAGTATACTAGCGGGGGTCGGGACCTACAATGAGCAGTTCTTC. Protein: CASSILAGVGTYNEQFF. V and J are TRBV19 and TRBJ2-1; 10 nucleotides align to TRBD2. Trimming at V came to 2 bases and at J to 2 bases, leaving 6 bases not matched to a gene. CDR1 and CDR2 (germline): LNHDA, SQIVND (reference sequence). The CDR3 length is 17 residues.

This chain joins TRBV2 and TRBJ2-7; the D gene is possibly TRBD1 (6 bases). CDR1 is SNHLY, CDR2 FYNNEI, per germline. With 7 bases removed from V and 2 bases from J, the gap between germline ends came to 9 bases. The length of the CDR3 is 12 residues. CDR3 amino acids: CASNPGAYEQYF. The DNA of the CDR3 is TGTGCCAGCAACCCAGGGGCCTACGAGCAGTACTTC.

The chain carries TRBV21-1 and TRBJ1-5. TRBV21-1 is a known pseudogene. The CDR3 contains 12 residues. Here the CDR3 reads CASSLSHQPQHF. CDR3 in DNA: TGTGCCAGCAGCTTAAGTCATCAGCCCCAGCATTTT.

DNA of the CDR3: TGTGCCAGCAGCGGCATACAGGGCCGAGGCCCAGATACGCAGTATTTT. It translates to CASSGIQGRGPDTQYF. The chain carries TRBV9 and TRBJ2-3; tentatively, D is TRBD1 (6 bases). Germline loops: CDR1 SGDLS, CDR2 YYNGEE. The V end was cut by 3 bases, the J end by 4 bases, with 18 bases between. The CDR3 contains 16 residues.

The table lists this clone with a count of one. This sequence joins TRBV4-3 and TRBJ2-1, with D unclear. CDR1 LGHNA and CDR2 YSLEER come from the germline V gene. With 4 bases removed from V and 9 bases from J, the gap between germline ends came to 13 bases. The CDR3 has 13 residues. The CDR3 sequence is CASSLYLVGEQFF. In DNA form, the CDR3 reads TGCGCCAGCAGCCTTTACCTAGTGGGTGAGCAGTTCTTC.

The CDR3 loop is CASSQQGAGVNTEAFF. Written as DNA, the CDR3 is TGCGCCAGCAGCCAACAGGGGGCCGGTGTGAACACTGAAGCTTTCTTT. The J gene is TRBJ1-1, the V gene TRBV5-1, with TRBD1 matching over 9 bases. The CDR3 consists of 16 residues. V lost 4 bases, J lost 0 bases, and 7 bases stayed unmatched. Germline CDR1 and CDR2: SGHRS and YFSETQ.

This clone turned up a few times. The V call is TRBV15, the J call TRBJ2-6, with unresolved D. There are 16 residues in the CDR3. Germline assignment: CDR1 LNHNV and CDR2 YYDKDF (reference sequence). Trimming left V 3 bases short and J 0 bases short, with 9 bases between. CDR3 coding DNA: TGTGCCACCAGCAGGCGGACGGGCTCTGGGGCCAACGTCCTGACTTTC. Its protein product is CATSRRTGSGANVLTF. The entire variable domain, with the rest obtained from reference TRBV15 and TRBJ2-6, is as follows: DAMVIQNPRYQVTQFGKPVTLSCSQTLNHNVMYWYQQKSSQAPKLLFHYYDKDFNNEADTPDNFQSRRPNTSFCFLDIRSPGLGDTAMYLCATSRRTGSGANVLTFGAGSRLTVL.

The chain has TRBV27 and TRBJ1-5; D might be TRBD1 (5 bases). The germline gives CDR1 MNHEY, CDR2 SMNVEV (reference sequence). The CDR3 extends over 14 amino acids. Trimming took off 6 bases at V and 2 bases at J, with 11 bases between the two ends. The CDR3, as DNA: TGTGCCAGCAGGAGGGGTACCGGCAATCAGCCCCAGCATTTT. Its protein is CASRRGTGNQPQHF.

This clone was picked up one time. In DNA, the CDR3 is TGTGCCAGCAGTTGGGGATGGGGGGCCAATGAAAAACTGTTTTTT. As protein: CASSWGWGANEKLFF. The chain joins TRBV28 to TRBJ1-4; possible D gene TRBD1, 6 bases. The CDR3 length is 15 residues. The germline gives CDR1 MDHEN, CDR2 SYDVKM. Trimming cost V 4 bases and J 5 bases, with 14 bases left between them. Full variable domain (rest looked up from reference TRBV28 and TRBJ1-4): DVKVTQSSRYLVKRTGEKVFLECVQDMDHENMFWYRQDPGLGLRLIYFSYDVKMKEKGDIPEGYSVSREKKERFSLILESASTNQTSMYLCASSWGWGANEKLFFGSGTQLSVL.

The chain uses TRBV14 and TRBJ2-5; 9 nucleotides agree with TRBD2. Germline values: CDR1 SGHDN, CDR2 FVKESK. Unmatched junction bases numbered 5, after V lost 5 bases and J lost 1 base. CDR3 length equals 15 residues. The chain's CDR3 is CASSSRAGGQETQYF. The CDR3 DNA is TGTGCCAGCAGCTCGCGAGCGGGGGGCCAAGAGACCCAGTACTTC.

V and J are TRBV30 and TRBJ2-7; weak D call: TRBD1 (6 bases). The CDR3 contains 14 residues. Germline V CDR1 and CDR2: GTSNPN, SVGIG (reference sequence). The germline V and J ends were trimmed by 1 base and 6 bases, with 16 bases remaining between them. Here the CDR3 reads CAWSEQGPPSEQYF. In nucleotides, the CDR3 is TGTGCCTGGAGTGAACAGGGTCCTCCCTCCGAGCAGTACTTC.

The rearrangement links TRBV9 to TRBJ2-7, with 10 positions matching TRBD1. Germline lookup yields CDR1 SGDLS and CDR2 YYNGEE. CDR3 length: 13 amino acids. The trim removed 9 bases at V and 2 bases at J, leaving 5 bases unmatched. The CDR3 loop reads CANQTGGTYEQYF. CDR3 DNA: TGTGCCAACCAGACAGGGGGCACCTACGAGCAGTACTTC.